This T cell receptor (beta chain) was profiled in a study of tumor-infiltrating lymphocytes in localized non-small cell lung cancer. The wider study: Resected tumor was paired with non-adjacent uninvolved lung from the same patient.

V was pared by 1 base and J by 4 bases, with 8 bases of the junction left unmatched. Germline V gene lookup returns CDR1 SGHAT and CDR2 FQNNGV. This CDR3 has 17 residues. Libraries were prepared by immunoSEQ multiplex PCR; TCRdb keeps only in-frame clonotypes and omits some of them. The data show 9,500 to 15,000 clones, roughly 79% seen once. The V call is TRBV11-2, the J call TRBJ2-1, with 9 nucleotides matching TRBD2. This TCR came from a human donor with non-small cell lung cancer. The sequencing sample was made of lung tumor tissue. The CDR3 loop is CASSLVLAGVGYNEQFF. CDR3 in DNA: TGTGCCAGCAGCTTAGTACTAGCGGGTGTCGGGTACAATGAGCAGTTCTTC.